Following are 8 T cell receptor beta chains from one sample sequenced in a study of beta chain features in type 1 diabetes. These TCRs' antigens remain unknown. Study results and limitations: Type 1 diabetes patients had moderately but significantly shorter TCRB CDR3s in all four CD4+ subsets.

Investigators reverse transcribed all isolated RNA, so they sequenced expressed TCRB transcripts. Data came from immunoSEQ multiplex PCR; TCRdb stores just in-frame clones and leaves some out. Of approximately 130,000 clones listed, 15% to 20% were seen once; the top ten hold around 2.7%. Material: central memory CD4+ T cells from blood. These TCRs come from a man between 18 and 29 years old with type 1 diabetes.

The rearrangement uses TRBV29-1 and TRBJ1-3; D is ambiguous. This CDR3 comprises 15 residues. V gave up 3 bases and J gave up 0 bases, with 12 bases separating them. Germline loops: CDR1 SQVTM, CDR2 ANQGSEA. CDR3 sequence: CSVDTGSSSGNTIYF. CDR3 DNA: TGCAGCGTTGACACCGGGTCGAGCTCTGGAAACACCATATATTTT.

This chain links TRBV18 with TRBJ1-1; possibly TRBD1 for D (5 bases). With 4 bases removed from V and 1 base from J, the gap between germline ends came to 16 bases. Germline V gives CDR1 KGHSH, CDR2 LQKENI. The CDR3 extends over 16 amino acids. The CDR3 sequence is CASSLYSGTTNTEAFF. CDR3 DNA: TGTGCCAGCTCACTCTACTCCGGGACTACGAACACTGAAGCTTTCTTT.

This clone turned up a few times. The rearrangement joins TRBV30 to TRBJ2-7; 8 bases fit TRBD1. Germline CDR1 GTSNPN, CDR2 SVGIG (reference sequence). The V gene end was trimmed by 2 bases and the J gene end by 5 bases; junction bases not matched to a gene: 5. The CDR3 contains 13 residues. CDR3 coding DNA: TGTGCCTGGAGTCCCAGGGGGCCACACGAGCAGTACTTC. Its translation is CAWSPRGPHEQYF. Based on the CDR3 plus reference TRBV30 and TRBJ2-7, the full variable domain is SQTIHQWPATLVQPVGSPLSLECTVEGTSNPNLYWYRQAAGRGLQLLFYSVGIGQISSEVPQNLSASRPQDRQFILSSKKLLLSDSGFYLCAWSPRGPHEQYFGPGTRLTVT.

In DNA form, the CDR3 reads TGTGCCAGCAGCTTCGCGGTAAACAATCAGCCCCAGCATTTT. It translates to CASSFAVNNQPQHF. The rearrangement joins TRBV7-2 to TRBJ1-5; D is undetermined. CDR3 length equals 14 residues. Trimming stripped 3 bases from V and 3 bases from J, with 9 bases between. Per germline, CDR1 SGHTA and CDR2 FQGNSA.

The J gene is TRBJ2-3, the V gene TRBV29-1; 8 nucleotides align to TRBD1. The CDR3 is made up of 14 amino acids. The germline V gene has CDR1 SQVTM and CDR2 ANQGSEA. The V and J ends lost 1 base and 2 bases, in that order; junction bases with no gene match: 2. The CDR3 DNA is TGCAGCGTTGAAGCAGGGGGCAACACAGATACGCAGTATTTT. This codes for CSVEAGGNTDTQYF.

Comments on this clone: Other DNA sequences in the same sample also yield this CDR3. The genes are TRBV7-6 and TRBJ1-1; D gene ambiguous. The V and J ends lost 3 bases and 7 bases respectively, with 12 bases between them. Germline assignment: CDR1 SGHVS and CDR2 FNYEAQ. The CDR3 is made up of 13 amino acids. DNA for the CDR3: TGTGCCAGCAGCTTTCGGCAGAGTGATGAAGCTTTCTTT. This translates into CASSFRQSDEAFF.

This chain links TRBV6-6 with TRBJ2-3; 7 nucleotides align to TRBD1. J was trimmed by 1 base and V by 6 bases; bases with no gene match: 7. CDR1 is MNHNY and CDR2 is SVGAGI in the germline V gene (reference sequence). The CDR3 is made up of 15 amino acids. CDR3 coding DNA: TGTGCCAGCAGCCTGACAGGGTTCGGCACAGATACGCAGTATTTT. Translating it yields CASSLTGFGTDTQYF.

CDR3 DNA: TGTGCCAGCAGCCCGAGCGGGAACCTCGGCAATGAGCAGTTCTTC. It specifies CASSPSGNLGNEQFF. The V call is TRBV9, the J call TRBJ2-1, with 7 bases identical to TRBD2. Germline-derived CDR1 and CDR2 are SGDLS and YYNGEE. The CDR3 is 15 amino acids. V lost 4 bases to trimming and J lost 6 bases; unmatched junction nucleotides: 10.